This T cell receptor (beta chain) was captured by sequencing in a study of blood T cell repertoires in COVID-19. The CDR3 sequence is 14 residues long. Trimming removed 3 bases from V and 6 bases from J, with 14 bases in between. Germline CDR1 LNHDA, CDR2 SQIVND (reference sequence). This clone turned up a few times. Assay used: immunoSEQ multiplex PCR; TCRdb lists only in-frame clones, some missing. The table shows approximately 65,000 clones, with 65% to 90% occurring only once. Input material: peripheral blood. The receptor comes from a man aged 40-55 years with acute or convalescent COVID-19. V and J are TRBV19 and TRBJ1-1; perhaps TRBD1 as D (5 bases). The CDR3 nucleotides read TGTGCCAGTAGTATTAAGATAGGGGCGGCTGAAGCTTTCTTT. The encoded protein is CASSIKIGAAEAFF.